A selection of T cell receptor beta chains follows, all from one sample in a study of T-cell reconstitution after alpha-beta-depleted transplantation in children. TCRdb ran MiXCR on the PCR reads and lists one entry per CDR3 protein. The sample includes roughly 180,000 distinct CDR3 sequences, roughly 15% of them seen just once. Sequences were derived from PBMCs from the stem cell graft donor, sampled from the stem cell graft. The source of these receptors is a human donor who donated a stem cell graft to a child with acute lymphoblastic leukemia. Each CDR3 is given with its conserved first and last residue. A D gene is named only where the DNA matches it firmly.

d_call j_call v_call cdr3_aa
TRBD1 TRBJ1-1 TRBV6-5 CASSYSIDRGTEAFF
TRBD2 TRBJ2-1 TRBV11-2 CASSLDRLRRGLAGGLYNEQFF
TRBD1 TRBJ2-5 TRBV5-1 CASSPRTGEGRETQYF
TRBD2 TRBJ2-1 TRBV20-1 CSARNSGAHEQFF
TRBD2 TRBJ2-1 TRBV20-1 CSARDSRLAGGQEQFF
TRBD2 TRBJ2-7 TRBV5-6 CASSYGTSAEQYF
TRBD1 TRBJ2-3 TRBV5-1 CASSQQGPSYTQYF
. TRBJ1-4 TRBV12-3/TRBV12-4 CASSTLGGGEKLFF
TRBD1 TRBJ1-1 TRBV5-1 CASSKERDSTEAFF
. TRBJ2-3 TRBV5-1 CASSLSGVPDTQYF
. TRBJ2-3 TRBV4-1 CASSQEGAFRGATDTQYF
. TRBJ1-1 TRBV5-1 CASSLDGGMNTEAFF
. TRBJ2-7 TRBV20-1 CSARAGSYASEQYF